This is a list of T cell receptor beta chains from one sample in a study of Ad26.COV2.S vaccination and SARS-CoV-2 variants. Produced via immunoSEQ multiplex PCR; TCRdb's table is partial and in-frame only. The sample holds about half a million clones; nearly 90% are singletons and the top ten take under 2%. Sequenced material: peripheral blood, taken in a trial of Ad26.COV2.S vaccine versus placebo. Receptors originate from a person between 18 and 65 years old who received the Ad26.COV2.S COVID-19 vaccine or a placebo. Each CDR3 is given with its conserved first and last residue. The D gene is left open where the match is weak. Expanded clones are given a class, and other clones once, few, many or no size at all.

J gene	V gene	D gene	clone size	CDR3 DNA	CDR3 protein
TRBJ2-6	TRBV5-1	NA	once	TGCGCCAGCAGCTTGGCGGGACGCAGCTCTGGGGCCAACGTCCTGACTTTC	CASSLAGRSSGANVLTF
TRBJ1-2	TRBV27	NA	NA	TGTGCCAGCAGTTTATCGGGCACTATCTATGGCTACACCTTC	CASSLSGTIYGYTF
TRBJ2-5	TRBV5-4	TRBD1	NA	TGTGCCAGCAGCTTCGGGACAGACCAAGAGACCCAGTACTTC	CASSFGTDQETQYF
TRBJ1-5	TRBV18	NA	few	TGTGCCAGCTCACCATCGAGGGATCAGCCCCAGCATTTT	CASSPSRDQPQHF
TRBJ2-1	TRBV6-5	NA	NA	TGTGCCAGCAGTTACTCGACCAGCAATGAGCAGTTCTTC	CASSYSTSNEQFF
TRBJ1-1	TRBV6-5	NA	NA	TGTGCCAGCGGTTACAACCCTAACACTGAAGCTTTCTTT	CASGYNPNTEAFF
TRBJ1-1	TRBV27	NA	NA	TGTGCCAGCAGTTTGTTGGGGAACACTGAAGCTTTCTTT	CASSLLGNTEAFF
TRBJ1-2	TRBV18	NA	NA	TGTGCCAGCTCACCAAGATCAGGGGACTATGGCTACACCTTC	CASSPRSGDYGYTF
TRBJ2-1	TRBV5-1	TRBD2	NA	TGCGCCAGCAGCACCGCCGGGACTAGCGGGAACAATGAGCAGTTCTTC	CASSTAGTSGNNEQFF
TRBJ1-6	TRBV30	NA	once	TGTGCCTGGAGTGTTTTTGGGGAGGTTAGGTCACCCCTCCACTTT	CAWSVFGEVRSPLHF
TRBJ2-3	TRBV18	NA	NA	TGTGCCAGCTCACTCCGAACAGATACGCAGTATTTT	CASSLRTDTQYF
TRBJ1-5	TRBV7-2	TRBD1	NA	TGTGCCAGCAGCCAATCGGGACAGGGTAGTCAGCCCCAGCATTTT	CASSQSGQGSQPQHF
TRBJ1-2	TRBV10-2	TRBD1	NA	TGCGCCAGCAGTCCTGTCGGGACAGGGCCCCTGGTTGGTGGCTACACCTTC	CASSPVGTGPLVGGYTF
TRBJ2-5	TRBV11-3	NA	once	TGTGCCAGCAGCTTAGCTTACGGGGACCAAGAGACCCAGTACTTC	CASSLAYGDQETQYF
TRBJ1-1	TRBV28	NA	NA	TGTGCCAGCAGTTCATACGGTCGCGGGTTGGGGAACACTGAAGCTTTCTTT	CASSSYGRGLGNTEAFF
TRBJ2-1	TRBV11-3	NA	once	TGTGCCAGCAGCTTGGTGACAGGAGACTACAATGAGCAGTTCTTC	CASSLVTGDYNEQFF
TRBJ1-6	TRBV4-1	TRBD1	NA	TGCGCCAGCAGCCCGCAGGGGGGAGTCGGAAATTCACCCCTCCACTTT	CASSPQGGVGNSPLHF
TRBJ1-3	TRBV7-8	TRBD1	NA	TGTGCCAGCAGCGGTGGGACAGTCTCTGGAAACACCATATATTTT	CASSGGTVSGNTIYF
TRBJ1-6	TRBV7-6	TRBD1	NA	TGTGCCAGCAGCTCAGCGGACAGGGGGCATAATTCACCCCTCCACTTT	CASSSADRGHNSPLHF
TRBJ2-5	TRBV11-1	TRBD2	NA	TGTGCCAGCAGCGCAGCGGGGGGGACCGGGTACTTC	CASSAAGGTGYF
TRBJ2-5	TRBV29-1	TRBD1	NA	TGCAGCGTTCTCCCGGGACAGGGGGTATGGAGGGCGACCCAGTACTTC	CSVLPGQGVWRATQYF
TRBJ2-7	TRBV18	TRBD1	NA	TGTGCCAGCTCGCCAATAGGGACAGTCGAGCAGTACTTC	CASSPIGTVEQYF
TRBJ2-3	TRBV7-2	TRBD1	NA	TGTGCCAGCAGCTTAGGGGGCCCGGGACAGGGTACAGATACGCAGTATTTT	CASSLGGPGQGTDTQYF
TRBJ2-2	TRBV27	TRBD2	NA	TGTGCCAGCAGTTTACTAGCGGGGAACACCGGGGAGCTGTTTTTT	CASSLLAGNTGELFF
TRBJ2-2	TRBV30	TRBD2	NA	TGTGCCTGTGGGAGGGGCAATGGCGGGGAGCTGTTTTTT	CACGRGNGGELFF
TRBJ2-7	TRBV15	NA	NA	TGTGCCACCAGCAGAGAGGGTGGGTCCTACGAGCAGTACTTC	CATSREGGSYEQYF
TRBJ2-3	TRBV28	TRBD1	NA	TGTGCCAGCAGTCCGGGACAGGGAACAGATACGCAGTATTTT	CASSPGQGTDTQYF
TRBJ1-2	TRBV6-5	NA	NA	TGTGCCAGCAGTTACTCGATGGGACTTTATGGCTACACCTTC	CASSYSMGLYGYTF
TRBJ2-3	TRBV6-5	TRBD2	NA	TGTGCCAGCAGAGGCGGGAGGGCTGGCACAGATACGCAGTATTTT	CASRGGRAGTDTQYF
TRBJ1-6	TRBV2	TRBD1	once	TGTGCCAGCAGTGAATTAAGACCCGGGACAGCTTCACCCCTCCACTTT	CASSELRPGTASPLHF
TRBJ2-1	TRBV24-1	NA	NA	TGTGCCACCAGTAGGCAGGATGGGTCCTACAATGAGCAGTTCTTC	CATSRQDGSYNEQFF
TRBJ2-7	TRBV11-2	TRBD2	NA	TGTGCCAGCAGCTCATCCGGGACTAGCGGATCCGAGCAGTACTTC	CASSSSGTSGSEQYF
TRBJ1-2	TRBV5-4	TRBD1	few	TGTGCCAGCAGCCAGGACAGGTTCTATGGCTACACCTTC	CASSQDRFYGYTF
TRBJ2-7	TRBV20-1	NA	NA	TGCAGTGCTAGGCACTCCTACGAGCAGTACTTC	CSARHSYEQYF
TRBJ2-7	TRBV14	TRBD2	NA	TGTGCCAGCAGCCAAGGGACTAGCGGTTACTACGAGCAGTACTTC	CASSQGTSGYYEQYF
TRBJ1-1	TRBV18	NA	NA	TGTGCCAGCTCACCCAGACAGGTGGAGGCGAACACTGAAGCTTTCTTT	CASSPRQVEANTEAFF
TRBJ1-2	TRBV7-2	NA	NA	TGTGCCAGCAGCTTAACCTCGACGGATCTCTATGGCTACACCTTC	CASSLTSTDLYGYTF
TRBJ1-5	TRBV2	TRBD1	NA	TGTGCCAGCAGTGAACTTACAGGGGACAATCAGCCCCAGCATTTT	CASSELTGDNQPQHF
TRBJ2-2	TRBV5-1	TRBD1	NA	TGCGCCAGCAGCTTGGGGGACAGGGAGGACACCGGGGAGCTGTTTTTT	CASSLGDREDTGELFF
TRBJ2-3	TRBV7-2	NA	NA	TGTGCCAGCAGCTTACTCCACACAGATACGCAGTATTTT	CASSLLHTDTQYF
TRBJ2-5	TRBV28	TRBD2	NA	TGTGCCAGCAGTGGGGGACTAGCGGGAGGGCAGGGGACCCAGTACTTC	CASSGGLAGGQGTQYF
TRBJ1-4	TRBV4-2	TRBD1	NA	TGTGCCAGCAGCCCAGAGGGACAGGGGTCTCGTGCAACTAATGAAAAACTGTTTTTT	CASSPEGQGSRATNEKLFF
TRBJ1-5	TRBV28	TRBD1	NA	TGTGCCAGCAGTCCTCTGGACAGGCCGAATCAGCCCCAGCATTTT	CASSPLDRPNQPQHF
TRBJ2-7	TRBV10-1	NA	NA	TGCGCCAGCAGTGAGGCTAACAGCTACGAGCAGTACTTC	CASSEANSYEQYF
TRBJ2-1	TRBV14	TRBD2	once	TGTGCCAGCAGCCAGGGTAGCGGGAGGGCTAAAGTCAACCCCTCCTACAATGAGCAGTTCTTC	CASSQGSGRAKVNPSYNEQFF
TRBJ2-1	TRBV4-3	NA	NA	TGCGCCAGCTCCTTAGCACGGGGGTACTACAATGAGCAGTTCTTC	CASSLARGYYNEQFF
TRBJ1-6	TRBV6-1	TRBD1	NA	TGTGCCAGCAGTGAAGGGACAGGGCTTCGGACCCTCCACTTT	CASSEGTGLRTLHF
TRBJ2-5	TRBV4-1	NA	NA	TGCGCCAGCAGCCAAGAGGGAGGAGGTCTAGAGACCCAGTACTTC	CASSQEGGGLETQYF
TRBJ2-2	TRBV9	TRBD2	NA	TGTGCCAGCAGCGTCCTAGCGGGGACCGGGGAGCTGTTTTTT	CASSVLAGTGELFF
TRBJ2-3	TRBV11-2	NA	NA	TGTGCCAGCAGCTTAGATCGCGCGGGTACAGATACGCAGTATTTT	CASSLDRAGTDTQYF
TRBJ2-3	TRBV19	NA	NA	TGTGCCAGCAAGGGGGGGGCAGATACGCAGTATTTT	CASKGGADTQYF
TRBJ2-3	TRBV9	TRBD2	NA	TGTGCCAGCAGCGTAGTTGATGGGGGACTAGCGGGCCGTTGGGCGCAGTATTTT	CASSVVDGGLAGRWAQYF